This TCR beta chain was found in a study of blood T cell repertoires in COVID-19. Overall study context: Whether acute or convalescent, the COVID-19 samples came from the United States, Italy and Spain. T cells, B-cell-depleted T cells, or PBMCs supplied cDNA or gDNA.

In the original processing: Estimation of nucleated cell counts relied on the amplification of reference gene primers. Profiling relied on immunoSEQ multiplex PCR, and the TCRdb table lists in-frame clones only, not all of them. The DNA gave D and trimming, while V, J and clone size come from that table. This table has around 310,000 clones, roughly 89% appearing once. The germline gives CDR1 PRHDT, CDR2 FYEKMQ (reference sequence). Trimming took off 0 bases at V and 1 base at J, with 6 bases between the two ends. This CDR3 region has 14 residues. Seattle's cohort entered during active infection and was followed longitudinally.

The sequenced sample consisted of peripheral blood. The genes are TRBV13 and TRBJ1-1; D gene ambiguous. The receptor was derived from a woman aged 35 to 49 with COVID-19, enrolled during active disease. The CDR3 nucleotides read TGTGCCAGCAGCTTAGGGTGGGCGAACACTGAAGCTTTCTTT. Translated, it gives CASSLGWANTEAFF.